This T cell receptor beta chain was identified in a study of cytomegalovirus exposure and HLA in healthy donors. General study findings and limits: The study designated roughly 150 TCR beta chains cytomegalovirus-associated. As confirmed in vitro, a few CMV-associated chains were specific for CMV antigens.

On this clone: What it binds is not known.

The study drew the donors from its roughly 120-subject validation cohort, separate from the approximately 700-subject first cohort. TCRdb's copy holds only in-frame clones and misses some; the assay was immunoSEQ multiplex PCR. The table records 100,000 to 120,000 clones, about 88% of them present only once. J gave up 1 base and V 5 bases, and 12 bases lay outside the gene matches. Germline CDR1 and CDR2: KGHSH and LQKENI. The CDR3 consists of 17 residues. The material sequenced was PBMCs. J is TRBJ1-2 and V is TRBV18; 8 bases match TRBD1. This TCR came from a woman between 18 and 29 years old in good health and CMV-seropositive. CDR3 loop: CASSTGLGDRHNYGYTF. The CDR3 DNA sequence: TGTGCCAGCTCAACCGGATTAGGGGACAGGCATAACTATGGCTACACCTTC.